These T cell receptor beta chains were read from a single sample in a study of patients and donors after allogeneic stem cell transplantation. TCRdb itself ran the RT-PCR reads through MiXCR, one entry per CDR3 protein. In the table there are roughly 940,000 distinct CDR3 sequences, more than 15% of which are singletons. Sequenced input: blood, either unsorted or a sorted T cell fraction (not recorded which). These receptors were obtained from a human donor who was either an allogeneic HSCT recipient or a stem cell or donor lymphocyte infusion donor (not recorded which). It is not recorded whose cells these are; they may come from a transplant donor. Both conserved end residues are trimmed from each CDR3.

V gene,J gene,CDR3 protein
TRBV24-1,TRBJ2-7,ATSAGFDEQY
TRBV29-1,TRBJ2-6,SVRRDRSGANVLT
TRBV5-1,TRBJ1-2,ASSLDPRDSYYGYT
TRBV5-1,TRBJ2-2,ASSFFGGELF
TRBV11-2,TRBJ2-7,ASSPRGPYEQY
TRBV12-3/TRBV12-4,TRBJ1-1,ASRGAQGLNTEAF
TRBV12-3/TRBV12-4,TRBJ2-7,ASRPGTNYEQY
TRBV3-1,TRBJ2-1,ASSQLYNEQF
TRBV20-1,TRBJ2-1,SARDSGLAGALNNEQF
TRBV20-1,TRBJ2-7,SARDFGTVYEQY
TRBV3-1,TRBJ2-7,ASSQGPGNYEQY
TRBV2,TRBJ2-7,ASSEAGQPWEGQY
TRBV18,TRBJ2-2,ASSPRTGESGELF
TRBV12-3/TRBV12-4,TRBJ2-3,ASSPPAGSDTQY
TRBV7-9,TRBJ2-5,ASSFNWEGPAETQY
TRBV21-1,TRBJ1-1,ASSRPDRIAF
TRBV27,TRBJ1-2,ASSLRVPGTGYGYT
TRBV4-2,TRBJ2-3,ASRLTSLAPDTQY
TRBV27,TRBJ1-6,ASRGRWAGGSPLH
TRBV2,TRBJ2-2,ASRSPGAINTGELF
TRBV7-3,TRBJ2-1,ASSLNGATYNEQF
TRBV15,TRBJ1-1,ATSREITEAF
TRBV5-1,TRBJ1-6,ASSLEGGDNSPLH
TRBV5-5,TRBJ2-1,ASSFGPPNEQF
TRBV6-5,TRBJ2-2,ASSYLGLAENTGELF
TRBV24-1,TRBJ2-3,ATSDLGGAADTQY
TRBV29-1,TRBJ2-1,SVATSYNEQF
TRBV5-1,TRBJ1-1,ASGNRTGDGKAF
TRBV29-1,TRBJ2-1,SVDREGHGEQF